The 7 T cell receptor beta chains presented below share a single source sample, sequenced in a study of cytomegalovirus exposure and HLA in healthy donors. Primers: 60 Vbeta forward and 13 Jbeta reverse. Sequencing used immunoSEQ multiplex PCR; TCRdb keeps in-frame clones, though not all of them. In total, the table holds around 46,000 clones. The sample was PBMCs. These TCRs come from a woman aged 40-49 years in good health and CMV-seronegative.

The V call is TRBV27, the J call TRBJ1-1; 7 bases fit TRBD1. Germline V lookup: CDR1 MNHEY, CDR2 SMNVEV (reference sequence). J lost 1 base, V lost 7 bases, and 6 bases had no gene match. This CDR3 region has 14 residues. Here the CDR3 reads CASTLQGGNTEAFF. The CDR3 DNA is TGTGCCAGCACACTTCAGGGGGGGAACACTGAAGCTTTCTTT.

The chain combines TRBV30 with TRBJ1-1; TRBD1 matches 10 bases. CDR3 length equals 14 residues. The germline gives CDR1 GTSNPN, CDR2 SVGIG (reference sequence). The junction had 8 bases not matched to a gene; V was cut back by 2 bases and J by 8 bases. The CDR3 DNA sequence: TGTGCCTGGAGTTCGGGACAGGGGACAGAAGAAGCTTTCTTT. It translates to CAWSSGQGTEEAFF. The entire variable domain, with the rest obtained from reference TRBV30 and TRBJ1-1, is as follows: SQTIHQWPATLVQPVGSPLSLECTVEGTSNPNLYWYRQAAGRGLQLLFYSVGIGQISSEVPQNLSASRPQDRQFILSSKKLLLSDSGFYLCAWSSGQGTEEAFFGQGTRLTVV.

V gene TRBV7-9 combines with J gene TRBJ2-1, with a possible D match to TRBD2 (7 bases). The CDR3 runs to 15 residues. V dropped 3 bases and J dropped 8 bases, with 17 bases sitting between them. Germline V gene sequence: CDR1 SEHNR, CDR2 FQNEAQ (reference sequence). In DNA, the CDR3 is TGTGCCAGCAGCTTCATAGGGGGAGGGCCGGATGAGCAGTTCTTC. This codes for CASSFIGGGPDEQFF. The whole variable domain, remainder taken from reference TRBV7-9 and TRBJ2-1, is DTGVSQNPRHKITKRGQNVTFRCDPISEHNRLYWYRQTLGQGPEFLTYFQNEAQLEKSRLLSDRFSAERPKGSFSTLEIQRTEQGDSAMYLCASSFIGGGPDEQFFGPGTRLTVL.

This chain links TRBV29-1 with TRBJ2-7; a possible D gene is TRBD2 (6 bases). This CDR3 spans 14 amino acids. V was trimmed by 6 bases and J by 1 base, leaving 16 bases between them. Per germline, CDR1 SQVTM and CDR2 ANQGSEA. As DNA, the CDR3 is TGCAGCGTCGGAGGGACCGCTAGATCCTACGAGCAGTACTTC. Translation gives CSVGGTARSYEQYF.

The chain has TRBV20-1 and TRBJ2-7, with D uncertain. The CDR3 is 11 residues long. V was clipped by 3 bases and J by 4 bases, with 7 bases between them. The germline V gene has CDR1 DFQATT and CDR2 SNEGSKA (reference sequence). This chain's CDR3 is CSARNSYEQYF. The CDR3 bases are TGCAGTGCTAGGAACTCTTACGAGCAGTACTTC.

CDR3: CATSRSEGFIEAFF. CDR3 in DNA: TGTGCCACCAGCAGAAGCGAGGGTTTCATTGAAGCTTTCTTT. The chain has TRBV15 and TRBJ1-1; D gene unclear. The CDR3 covers 14 residues. V dropped 2 bases and J dropped 7 bases, with 14 bases sitting between them. The V gene's germline CDR1 is LNHNV and CDR2 YYDKDF (reference sequence). The variable domain in full, completed from reference TRBV15 and TRBJ1-1, reads DAMVIQNPRYQVTQFGKPVTLSCSQTLNHNVMYWYQQKSSQAPKLLFHYYDKDFNNEADTPDNFQSRRPNTSFCFLDIRSPGLGDTAMYLCATSRSEGFIEAFFGQGTRLTVV.

The chain links TRBV30 to TRBJ1-5; weak D call: TRBD1 (6 bases). Trimming removed 8 bases at V and 4 bases at J, with 12 bases between. The CDR3 has 12 amino acids. Germline V gene sequence: CDR1 GTSNPN, CDR2 SVGIG (reference sequence). The CDR3 spells CARGGRNQPQHF. The DNA of the CDR3 is TGTGCCCGGGGGGGCAGAAATCAGCCCCAGCATTTT.